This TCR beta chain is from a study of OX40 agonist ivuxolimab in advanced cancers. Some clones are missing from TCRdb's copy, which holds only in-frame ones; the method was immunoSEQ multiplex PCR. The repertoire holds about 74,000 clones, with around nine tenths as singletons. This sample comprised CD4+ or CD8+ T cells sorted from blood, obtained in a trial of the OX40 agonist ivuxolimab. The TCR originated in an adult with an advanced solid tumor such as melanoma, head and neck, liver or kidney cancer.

The CDR3 coding sequence is TGTGCCAGCAGCGTAGGACTAGCGGGTAACGAGCAGTACTTC. Residues: CASSVGLAGNEQYF. The V call is TRBV9, the J call TRBJ2-7; 10 bases are a match to TRBD2. V lost 0 bases to trimming and J lost 5 bases; unmatched junction nucleotides: 2. Germline V gene lookup returns CDR1 SGDLS and CDR2 YYNGEE. The CDR3 runs 14 residues.